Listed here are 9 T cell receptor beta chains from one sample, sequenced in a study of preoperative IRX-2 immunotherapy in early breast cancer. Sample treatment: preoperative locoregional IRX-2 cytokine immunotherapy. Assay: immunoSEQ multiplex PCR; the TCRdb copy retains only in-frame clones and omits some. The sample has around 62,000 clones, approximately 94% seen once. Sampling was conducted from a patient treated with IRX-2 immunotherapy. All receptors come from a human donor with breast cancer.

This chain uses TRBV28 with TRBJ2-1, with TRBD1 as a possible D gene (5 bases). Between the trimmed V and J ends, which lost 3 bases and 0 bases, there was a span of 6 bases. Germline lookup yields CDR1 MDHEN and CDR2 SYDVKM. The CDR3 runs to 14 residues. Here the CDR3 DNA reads TGTGCCAGCAGTTTCGACAGCTCCTACAATGAGCAGTTCTTC. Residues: CASSFDSSYNEQFF.

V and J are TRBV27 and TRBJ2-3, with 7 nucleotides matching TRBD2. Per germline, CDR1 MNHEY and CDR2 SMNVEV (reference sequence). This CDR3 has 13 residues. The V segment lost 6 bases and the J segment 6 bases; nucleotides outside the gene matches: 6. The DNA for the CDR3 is TGTGCCAGCAGATTGGGAGGGTCGGATACGCAGTATTTT. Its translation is CASRLGGSDTQYF.

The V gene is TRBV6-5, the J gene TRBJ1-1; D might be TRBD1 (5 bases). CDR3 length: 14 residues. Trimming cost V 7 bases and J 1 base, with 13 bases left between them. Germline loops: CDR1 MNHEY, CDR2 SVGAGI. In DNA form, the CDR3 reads TGTGCCAGCACTGGGGCGTTACGGAACACTGAAGCTTTCTTT. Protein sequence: CASTGALRNTEAFF.

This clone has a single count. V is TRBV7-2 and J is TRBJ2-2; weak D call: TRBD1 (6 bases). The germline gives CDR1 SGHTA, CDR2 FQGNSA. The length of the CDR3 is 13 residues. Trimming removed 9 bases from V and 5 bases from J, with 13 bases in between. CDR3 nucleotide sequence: TGTGCCAGAAGGGGAAGGGGGACCGGGGAGCTGTTTTTT. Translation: CARRGRGTGELFF.

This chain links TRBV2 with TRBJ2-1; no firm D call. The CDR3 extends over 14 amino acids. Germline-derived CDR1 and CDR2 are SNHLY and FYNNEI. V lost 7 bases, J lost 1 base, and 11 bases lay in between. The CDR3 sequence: CASISERSYNEQFF. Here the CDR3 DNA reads TGTGCCAGCATTTCTGAAAGATCCTACAATGAGCAGTTCTTC.

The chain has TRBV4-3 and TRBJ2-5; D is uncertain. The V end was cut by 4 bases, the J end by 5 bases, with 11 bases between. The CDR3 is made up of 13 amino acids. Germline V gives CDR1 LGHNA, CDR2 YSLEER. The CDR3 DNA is TGCGCCAGCAGCCCGGGTAGGCGGGAGACCCAGTACTTC. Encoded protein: CASSPGRRETQYF.

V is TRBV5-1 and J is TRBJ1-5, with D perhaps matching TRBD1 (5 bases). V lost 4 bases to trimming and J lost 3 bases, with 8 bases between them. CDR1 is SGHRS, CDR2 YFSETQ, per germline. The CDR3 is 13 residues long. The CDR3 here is CASSPGLNQPQHF. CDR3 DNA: TGCGCCAGCAGCCCGGGACTCAATCAGCCCCAGCATTTT.

The CDR3 spells CAWSLSRNYGYTF. CDR3 in DNA: TGTGCCTGGAGTCTTAGTCGTAACTATGGCTACACCTTC. The chain links TRBV30 to TRBJ1-2; D is unclear. V lost 2 bases to trimming and J lost 1 base, with 8 bases between them. The V gene's germline CDR1 is GTSNPN and CDR2 SVGIG (reference sequence). The CDR3 is made up of 13 amino acids.

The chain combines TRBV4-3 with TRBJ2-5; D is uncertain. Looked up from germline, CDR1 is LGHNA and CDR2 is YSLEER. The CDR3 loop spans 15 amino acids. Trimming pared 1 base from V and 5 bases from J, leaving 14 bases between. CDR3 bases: TGCGCCAGCAGCCAAGGGGTAGTGCAAGTGGAGACCCAGTACTTC. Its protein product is CASSQGVVQVETQYF.